A selection of T cell receptor beta chains follows, all from one sample in a study of cytomegalovirus exposure and HLA in healthy donors. The assay was immunoSEQ multiplex PCR, and TCRdb's table has in-frame clones only and misses some. The sample carries more than 60,000 clones, about 79% recorded once. Specimen: PBMCs. These receptors originate from a man aged 70-80 years in good health and CMV-seropositive. The CDR3 runs from the conserved cysteine through the conserved F or W. The order of the fields is clone size, V gene, J gene, CDR3 length, D gene, CDR3 protein, CDR3 DNA. The D gene is left open where the match is weak. Clone size is given for some rows only: seen once, a few or many times, or a class if the clone is expanded.

>.|TRBV6-1|TRBJ2-7|14|.
CASSAQELSTEQYF
TGTGCCAGCAGCGCCCAGGAACTCTCCACCGAGCAGTACTTC
>.|TRBV5-4|TRBJ1-2|14|.
CASRREGDNYGYTF
TGTGCCAGCCGGAGGGAGGGGGATAACTATGGCTACACCTTC
>.|TRBV27|TRBJ2-7|15|.
CANLSKRAPSHEQYF
TGTGCCAACCTCTCGAAGCGGGCCCCCTCTCACGAGCAGTACTTC
>.|TRBV6-5|TRBJ2-7|14|.
CASSDGTTRYEQYF
TGTGCCAGCAGTGACGGGACAACCCGCTACGAGCAGTACTTC
>.|TRBV6-5|TRBJ2-2|14|.
CASRFGANTGELFF
TGTGCCAGCCGATTCGGTGCGAACACCGGGGAGCTGTTTTTT
>.|TRBV10-2|TRBJ2-7|14|TRBD2
CASISAGERYEQYF
TGCGCCAGCATCTCGGCGGGAGAGAGGTACGAGCAGTACTTC
>.|TRBV6-1|TRBJ1-2|13|TRBD1
CATTLGQGSGYTF
TGTGCCACGACCCTCGGACAGGGGAGTGGCTACACCTTC
>.|TRBV6-1|TRBJ2-7|16|.
CASSEPYAGLNYEQYF
TGTGCCAGCAGTGAACCCTACGCAGGGCTCAACTACGAGCAGTACTTC
>.|TRBV25-1|TRBJ2-5|15|.
CASTLSGGGGETQYF
TGTGCCAGCACCCTATCCGGGGGTGGAGGAGAGACCCAGTACTTC
>.|TRBV29-1|TRBJ2-5|12|.
CSVSGGGETQYF
TGCAGCGTTAGCGGAGGCGGGGAGACCCAGTACTTC
>once|TRBV5-4|TRBJ2-5|13|.
CASEQEDQETQYF
TGTGCCAGCGAACAAGAGGACCAAGAGACCCAGTACTTC
>.|TRBV6-1|TRBJ1-2|14|TRBD1
CASRLTGLLYGYTF
TGTGCCAGCAGACTGACAGGGTTATTATATGGCTACACCTTC
>.|TRBV5-1|TRBJ2-7|15|TRBD1
CASSLDGTGVYEQYF
TGCGCCAGCAGCCTGGACGGGACAGGGGTGTACGAGCAGTACTTC
>once|TRBV29-1|TRBJ2-3|13|.
CSVEGAGVDTQYF
TGCAGCGTTGAAGGAGCGGGTGTAGATACGCAGTATTTT
>.|TRBV18|TRBJ2-6|17|.
CASSPPVGSSGANVLTF
TGTGCCAGCTCACCACCCGTGGGGAGCTCTGGGGCCAACGTCCTGACTTTC
>once|TRBV7-2|TRBJ2-3|14|TRBD1
CASALGQSTDTQYF
TGTGCCAGCGCCCTGGGACAGAGCACAGATACGCAGTATTTT
>.|TRBV28|TRBJ1-4|16|TRBD1
CASSWDRGLLGGKLFF
TGTGCCAGCAGCTGGGACAGGGGACTTCTCGGGGGAAAACTGTTTTTT